The clone carrying this TCR beta chain was counted a single time. TCRdb's table, derived via immunoSEQ multiplex PCR, lists solely in-frame clones and lacks some. Counted here are more than 35,000 clones, about 94% occurring once; the ten biggest clones make up 0.39%. These data belong to a study of T cell changes during pregnancy in multiple sclerosis. The germline gives CDR1 GTSNPN, CDR2 SVGIG (reference sequence). V lost 4 bases to trimming and J lost 0 bases, with 13 bases between them. The CDR3 loop spans 14 amino acids. The J gene is TRBJ2-7, the V gene TRBV30; D not certain. This sample comprised CD4+ T cells from peripheral blood mononuclear cells, obtained in the second trimester of pregnancy. This clonotype was obtained from a female donor with multiple sclerosis, enrolled in a pregnancy study. The CDR3 nucleotides read TGTGCCTGGAAACCTGGGTACAGCTCCTACGAGCAGTACTTC. It encodes CAWKPGYSSYEQYF.